This TCR beta chain was sequenced during a study of shared clonotypes between healthy human individuals. Background on the study: Every donor yielded three CD4 naive, three CD4 memory, two CD8 naive and one CD8 memory plate.

Looked up from germline, CDR1 is MNHEY and CDR2 is SMNVEV (reference sequence). The CDR3 totals 16 residues. V gave up 5 bases and J gave up 7 bases; unmatched junction bases: 5. The study separated CD4+ cells into CD45RA+ naive and CD45RA-negative memory subsets. In the source study's methods: Junction-only sequences without quality scores were provided by ImmunoSEQ, so filtering was different. Using immunoSEQ multiplex PCR, the repertoire was profiled, and TCRdb retains in-frame clones only, with some absent. That table gives V, J and clone size, and the DNA gave D and trimming. The sample has millions of clones; around 90% are singletons.

This sequence was found in a young man in good health. V and J are TRBV27 and TRBJ2-2; 15 positions match TRBD2. The material sequenced was naive CD4+ T cells sorted from blood. Noted subset: CD45RA+ positively selected. The CDR3 region is CASSLRTSGGGGELFF. The CDR3 nucleotides read TGTGCCAGCAGTCTCCGGACTAGCGGGGGGGGCGGGGAGCTGTTTTTT.